In its sample, the clone carrying this TCR beta chain was seen once. Its antigen is undetermined. The source of the sample is a study of T cell responses to AZD1222 COVID-19 vaccine. Study-level points and caveats: Only a handful of AZD1222 recipients were seropositive at baseline.

CDR1 SQVTM and CDR2 ANQGSEA come from the germline V gene. This CDR3 region has 13 residues. The ends lost 6 bases at V and 5 bases at J; junction bases unmatched: 8. Profiled with immunoSEQ multiplex PCR; TCRdb holds only in-frame clones, not every one. The table shows approximately 70,000 clones, with around 82% occurring only once. The chain couples TRBV29-1 to TRBJ2-5; 8 bases agree with TRBD2. Sequenced material: peripheral blood, taken on day 0 of AZD1222 vaccination. The clonotype was recovered from an adult in good health. The CDR3 loop is CSVRGGPRETQYF. In DNA, the CDR3 is TGCAGCGTCCGCGGGGGGCCGAGGGAGACCCAGTACTTC.